This T cell receptor beta chain was observed in a study of T cell responses to AZD1222 COVID-19 vaccine. The analysis combined second doses at about 4 or about 12 weeks. Notes on this clone: Its target is not known.

The study, taken as a whole, reports: White British ancestry dominated among donors, who included more females, and clonal diversity was possibly underestimated.

Produced via immunoSEQ multiplex PCR; TCRdb's table is partial and in-frame only. The sample comprises roughly 93,000 clones, about nine tenths of which are singletons, and roughly 5% rests with the top ten. V trimming: 6 bases; J trimming: 6 bases; junction bases outside the gene matches: 8. Germline V lookup: CDR1 LGHDT, CDR2 YNNKEL (reference sequence). This CDR3 is built from 15 residues. This sample comprised peripheral blood, obtained 28 days after the second AZD1222 dose. The clonotype originates from an adult who received the AZD1222 COVID-19 vaccine. J is TRBJ2-2 and V is TRBV3-1 (or the pseudogene TRBV3-2), with 9 nucleotides matching TRBD1. The CDR3 nucleotides are TGTGCCAGCAGTGGGACGGGACAGGGCCCCGGGGAGCTGTTTTTT. This gives the protein CASSGTGQGPGELFF.